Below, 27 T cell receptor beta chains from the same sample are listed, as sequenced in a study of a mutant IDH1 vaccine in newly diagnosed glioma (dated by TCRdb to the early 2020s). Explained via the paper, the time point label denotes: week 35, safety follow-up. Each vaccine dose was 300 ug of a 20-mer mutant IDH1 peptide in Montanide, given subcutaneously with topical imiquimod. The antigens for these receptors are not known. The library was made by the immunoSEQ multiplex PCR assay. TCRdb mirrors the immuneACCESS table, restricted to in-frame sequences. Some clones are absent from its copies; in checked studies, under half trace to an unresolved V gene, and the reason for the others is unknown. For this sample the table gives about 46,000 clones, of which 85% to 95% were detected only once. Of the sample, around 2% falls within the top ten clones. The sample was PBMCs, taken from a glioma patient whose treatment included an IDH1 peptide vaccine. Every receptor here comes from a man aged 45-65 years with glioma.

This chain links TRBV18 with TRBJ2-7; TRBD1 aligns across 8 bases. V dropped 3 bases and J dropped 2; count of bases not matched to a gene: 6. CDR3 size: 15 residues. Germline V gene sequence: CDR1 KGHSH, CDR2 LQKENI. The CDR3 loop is CASSPRTGTTYEQYF. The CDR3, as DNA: TGTGCCAGCTCACCCCGGACAGGGACCACCTACGAGCAGTACTTC.

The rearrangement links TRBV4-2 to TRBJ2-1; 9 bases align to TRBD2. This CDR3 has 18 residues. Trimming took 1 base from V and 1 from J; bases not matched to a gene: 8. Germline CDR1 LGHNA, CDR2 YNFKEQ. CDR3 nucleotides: TGTGCCAGCAGCCAAGGGGGTAGCGGGAGAGGATCCTACAATGAGCAGTTCTTC. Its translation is CASSQGGSGRGSYNEQFF.

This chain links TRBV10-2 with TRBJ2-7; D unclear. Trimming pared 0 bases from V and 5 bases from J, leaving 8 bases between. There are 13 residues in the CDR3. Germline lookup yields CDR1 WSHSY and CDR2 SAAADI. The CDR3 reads CASSESSTHEQYF. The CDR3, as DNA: TGCGCCAGCAGTGAGTCGTCGACCCACGAGCAGTACTTC.

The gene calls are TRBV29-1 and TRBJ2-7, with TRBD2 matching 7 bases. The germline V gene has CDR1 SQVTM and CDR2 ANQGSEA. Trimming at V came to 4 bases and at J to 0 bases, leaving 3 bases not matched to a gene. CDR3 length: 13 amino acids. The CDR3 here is CSVAGTISYEQYF. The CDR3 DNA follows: TGCAGCGTTGCCGGGACTATCTCCTACGAGCAGTACTTC.

In DNA, the CDR3 is TGCGCCAGCAGCCAAGGGTCCTCCTACGAGCAGTACTTC. It yields the protein CASSQGSSYEQYF. This chain links TRBV4-1 with TRBJ2-7; D gene unclear. Trimming took 1 base from V and 0 from J, leaving 4 bases between them. The CDR3 covers 13 residues. Germline CDR1 MGHRA, CDR2 YSYEKL.

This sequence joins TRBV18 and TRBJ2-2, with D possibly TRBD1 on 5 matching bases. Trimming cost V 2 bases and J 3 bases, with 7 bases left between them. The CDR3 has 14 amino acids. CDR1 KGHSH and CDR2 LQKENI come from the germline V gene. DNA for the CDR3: TGTGCCAGCTCACCATCCAGGGACACCGGGGAGCTGTTTTTT. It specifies CASSPSRDTGELFF.

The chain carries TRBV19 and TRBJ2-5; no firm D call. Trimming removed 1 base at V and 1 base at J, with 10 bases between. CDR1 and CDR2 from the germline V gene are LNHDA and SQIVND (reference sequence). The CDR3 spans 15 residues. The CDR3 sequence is CASSIVSRTQETQYF. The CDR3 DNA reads TGTGCCAGTAGTATAGTCTCCAGGACCCAAGAGACCCAGTACTTC.

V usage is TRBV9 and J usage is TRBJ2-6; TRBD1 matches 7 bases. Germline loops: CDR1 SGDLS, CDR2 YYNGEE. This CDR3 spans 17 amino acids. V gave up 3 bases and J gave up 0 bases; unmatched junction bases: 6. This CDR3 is CASSAGQDYSGANVLTF. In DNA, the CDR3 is TGTGCCAGCAGCGCCGGACAGGATTACTCTGGGGCCAACGTCCTGACTTTC.

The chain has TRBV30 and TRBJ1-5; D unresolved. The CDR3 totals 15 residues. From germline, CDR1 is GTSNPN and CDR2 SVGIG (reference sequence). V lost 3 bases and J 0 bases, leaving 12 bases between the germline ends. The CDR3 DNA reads TGTGCCTGGAGCCCTTCGGGAGGTAGCAATCAGCCCCAGCATTTT. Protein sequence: CAWSPSGGSNQPQHF.

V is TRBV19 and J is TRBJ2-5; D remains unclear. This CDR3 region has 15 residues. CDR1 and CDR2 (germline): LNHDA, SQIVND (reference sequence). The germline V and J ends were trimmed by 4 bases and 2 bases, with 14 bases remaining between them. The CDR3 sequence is CASSNRPWVQETQYF. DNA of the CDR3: TGTGCCAGTAGTAATCGCCCATGGGTTCAAGAGACCCAGTACTTC.

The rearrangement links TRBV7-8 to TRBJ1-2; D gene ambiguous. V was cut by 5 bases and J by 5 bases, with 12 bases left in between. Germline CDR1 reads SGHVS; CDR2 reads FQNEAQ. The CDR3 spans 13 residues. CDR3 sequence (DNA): TGTGCCAGCAGCCTCCTGACGACTTATGGCTACACCTTC. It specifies CASSLLTTYGYTF.

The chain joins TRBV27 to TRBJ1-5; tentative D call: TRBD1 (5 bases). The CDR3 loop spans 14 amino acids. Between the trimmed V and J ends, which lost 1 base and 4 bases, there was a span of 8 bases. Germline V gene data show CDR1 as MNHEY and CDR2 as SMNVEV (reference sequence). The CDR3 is CASSLFAGNQPQHF. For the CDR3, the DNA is TGTGCCAGCAGTTTATTTGCAGGGAATCAGCCCCAGCATTTT.

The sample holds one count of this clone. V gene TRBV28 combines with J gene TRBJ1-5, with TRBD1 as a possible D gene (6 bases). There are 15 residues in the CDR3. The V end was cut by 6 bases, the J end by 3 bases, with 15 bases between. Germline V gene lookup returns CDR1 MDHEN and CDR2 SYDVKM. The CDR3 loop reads CASSPFRGTNQPQHF. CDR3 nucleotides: TGTGCCAGCAGCCCCTTCAGGGGTACCAATCAGCCCCAGCATTTT.

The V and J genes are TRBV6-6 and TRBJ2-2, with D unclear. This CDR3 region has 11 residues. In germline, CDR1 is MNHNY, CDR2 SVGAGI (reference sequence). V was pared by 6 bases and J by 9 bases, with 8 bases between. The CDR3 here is CASSFGRELFF. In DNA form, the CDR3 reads TGTGCCAGCAGCTTCGGAAGGGAGCTGTTTTTT.

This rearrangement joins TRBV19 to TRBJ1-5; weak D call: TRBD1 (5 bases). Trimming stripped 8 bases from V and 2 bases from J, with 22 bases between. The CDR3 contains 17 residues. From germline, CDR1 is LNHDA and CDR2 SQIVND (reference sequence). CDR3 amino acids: CASQYRLTGGGNQPQHF. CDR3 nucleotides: TGTGCCAGTCAGTATAGGCTCACAGGAGGTGGCAATCAGCCCCAGCATTTT.

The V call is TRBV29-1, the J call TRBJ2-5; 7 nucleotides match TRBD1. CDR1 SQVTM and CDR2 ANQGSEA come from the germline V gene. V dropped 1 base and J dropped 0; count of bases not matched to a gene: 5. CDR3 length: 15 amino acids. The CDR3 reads CSVEVPGQHQETQYF. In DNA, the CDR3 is TGCAGCGTTGAAGTCCCGGGACAGCACCAAGAGACCCAGTACTTC.

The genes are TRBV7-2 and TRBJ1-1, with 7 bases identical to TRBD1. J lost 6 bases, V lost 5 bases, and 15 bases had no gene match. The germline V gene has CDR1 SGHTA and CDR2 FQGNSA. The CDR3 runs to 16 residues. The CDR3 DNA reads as TGTGCCAGCAGCCAAATCTCCGGGACAGTGGTGGCTGAAGCTTTCTTT. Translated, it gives CASSQISGTVVAEAFF.

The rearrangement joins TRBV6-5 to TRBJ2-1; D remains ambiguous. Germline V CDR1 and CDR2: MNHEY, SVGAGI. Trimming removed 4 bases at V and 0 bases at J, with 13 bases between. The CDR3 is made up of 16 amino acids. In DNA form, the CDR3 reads TGTGCCAGCAGTTTAATAGTAGCCAGCTCCTACAATGAGCAGTTCTTC. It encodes CASSLIVASSYNEQFF.

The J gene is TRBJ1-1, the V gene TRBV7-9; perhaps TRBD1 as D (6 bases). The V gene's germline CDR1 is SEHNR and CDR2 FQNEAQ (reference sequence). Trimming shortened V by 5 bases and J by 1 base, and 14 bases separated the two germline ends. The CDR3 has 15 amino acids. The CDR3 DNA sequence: TGTGCCAGCAGCCCCAGACAGGCCTCGAACACTGAAGCTTTCTTT. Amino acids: CASSPRQASNTEAFF.

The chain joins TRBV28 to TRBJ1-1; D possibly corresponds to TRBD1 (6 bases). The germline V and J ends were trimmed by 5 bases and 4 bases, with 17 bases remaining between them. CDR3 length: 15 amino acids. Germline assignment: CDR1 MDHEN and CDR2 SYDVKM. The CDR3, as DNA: TGTGCCAGCAGTCCACGGGGGGCGGGGTCCACTGAAGCTTTCTTT. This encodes CASSPRGAGSTEAFF.

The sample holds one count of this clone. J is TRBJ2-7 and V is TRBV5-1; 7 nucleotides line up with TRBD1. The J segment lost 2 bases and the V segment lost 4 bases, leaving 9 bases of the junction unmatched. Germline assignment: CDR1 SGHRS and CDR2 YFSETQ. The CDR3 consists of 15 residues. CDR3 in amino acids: CASSESTGITYEQYF. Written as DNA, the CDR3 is TGCGCCAGCAGCGAATCGACAGGGATAACCTACGAGCAGTACTTC.

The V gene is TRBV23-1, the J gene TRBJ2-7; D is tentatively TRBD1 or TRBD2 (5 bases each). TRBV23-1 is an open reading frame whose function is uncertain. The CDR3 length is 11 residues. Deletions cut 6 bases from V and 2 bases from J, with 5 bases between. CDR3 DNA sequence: TGCGCCAGCAGGGGACCCTACGAGCAGTACTTC. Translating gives CASRGPYEQYF.

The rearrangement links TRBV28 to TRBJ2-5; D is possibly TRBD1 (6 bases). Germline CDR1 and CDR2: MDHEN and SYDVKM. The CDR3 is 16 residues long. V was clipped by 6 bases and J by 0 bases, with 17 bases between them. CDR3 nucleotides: TGTGCCAGCAGAAATACAGGGCGGTGGTACCAAGAGACCCAGTACTTC. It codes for CASRNTGRWYQETQYF.

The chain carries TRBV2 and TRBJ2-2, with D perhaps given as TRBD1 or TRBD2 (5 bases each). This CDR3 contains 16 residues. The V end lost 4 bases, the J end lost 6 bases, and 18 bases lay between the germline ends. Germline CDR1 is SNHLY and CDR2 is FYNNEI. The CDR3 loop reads CASSVLAEGLPGELFF. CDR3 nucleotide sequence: TGTGCCAGCAGTGTTCTAGCTGAGGGGCTACCCGGGGAGCTGTTTTTT.

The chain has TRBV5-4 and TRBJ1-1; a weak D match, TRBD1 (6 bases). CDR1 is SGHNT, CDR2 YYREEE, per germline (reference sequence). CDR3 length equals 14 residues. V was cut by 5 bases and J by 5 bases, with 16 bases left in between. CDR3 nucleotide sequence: TGTGCCAGCAGACGGGGACTTAGGGGGACTGAAGCTTTCTTT. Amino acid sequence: CASRRGLRGTEAFF.

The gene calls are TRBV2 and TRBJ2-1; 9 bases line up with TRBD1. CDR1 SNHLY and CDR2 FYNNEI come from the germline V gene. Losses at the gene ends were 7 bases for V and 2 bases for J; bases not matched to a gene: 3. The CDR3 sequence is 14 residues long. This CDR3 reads CASKGQGTYNEQFF. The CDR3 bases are TGTGCCAGCAAGGGACAGGGAACCTACAATGAGCAGTTCTTC.

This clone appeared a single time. The CDR3 protein is CASSEEGGFYEQYF. The CDR3 DNA reads as TGTGCCAGCAGTGAAGAGGGGGGTTTCTACGAGCAGTACTTC. The chain carries TRBV6-1 and TRBJ2-7; D tentatively reads TRBD1 or TRBD2 (6 bases each). The CDR3 is made up of 14 amino acids. Germline CDR1 is MNHNS and CDR2 is SASEGT. Trimming took off 1 base at V and 3 bases at J, with 10 bases between the two ends.